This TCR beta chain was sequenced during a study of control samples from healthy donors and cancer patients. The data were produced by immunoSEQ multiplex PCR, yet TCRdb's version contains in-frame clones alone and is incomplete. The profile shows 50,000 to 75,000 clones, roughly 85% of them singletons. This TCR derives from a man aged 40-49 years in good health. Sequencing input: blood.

The CDR3 spells CASSQDRNTDTQYF. CDR3 DNA sequence: TGTGCCAGCAGCCAAGACAGAAACACAGATACGCAGTATTTT. The chain is built from TRBV7-3 and TRBJ2-3, with D possibly matching TRBD1 (5 bases). V was cut by 5 bases and J by 2 bases, with 11 bases left in between. Germline-derived CDR1 and CDR2 are SGHTA and FQGTGA. The CDR3 spans 14 residues.